The 22 T cell receptor beta chains in this list originate from one sample, sequenced in a study of shared clonotypes between healthy human individuals. The table came from immunoSEQ multiplex PCR; TCRdb's copy has only in-frame clones and leaves some out. The table records about 2 million clones, about 95% of them present only once. Naive CD8 cells lacked CD45RO and underwent positive selection for CCR7, leaving out terminally differentiated effector memory CD45RA+ cells. Material: naive CD8+ T cells sorted from blood. All receptors derive from a man between 18 and 29 years old in good health.

This clone came up once. V is TRBV9 and J is TRBJ2-5; 9 bases line up with TRBD2. The CDR3 contains 17 residues. CDR1 and CDR2 (germline): SGDLS, YYNGEE. Trimming cost V 3 bases and J 2 bases; bases outside gene matches: 11. The CDR3 protein is CASSGQRLAEHQETQYF. The CDR3, as DNA: TGTGCCAGCAGCGGACAGAGACTAGCGGAGCATCAAGAGACCCAGTACTTC.

In regard to this clone: The sample carries other DNA sequences with the same CDR3. The chain recombines TRBV7-9 with TRBJ1-4, with no clear D. This CDR3 has 14 amino acids. V was cut by 3 bases and J by 2 bases, with 7 bases left in between. CDR1 and CDR2 (germline): SEHNR, FQNEAQ (reference sequence). The CDR3 sequence: CASSLTGTNEKLFF. CDR3 DNA: TGTGCCAGCAGCTTGACGGGCACTAATGAAAAACTGTTTTTT.

The J gene is TRBJ1-1, the V gene TRBV4-1; D not resolved. This CDR3 comprises 17 residues. V was cut by 2 bases and J by 0 bases, with 16 bases left in between. Germline-derived CDR1 and CDR2 are MGHRA and YSYEKL. The CDR3 DNA is TGCGCCAGCAGCCAACTACCGGGTTCCCTCATGAACACTGAAGCTTTCTTT. Encoded protein: CASSQLPGSLMNTEAFF.

The CDR3 protein is CASSQERTPNYEQYF. The DNA of the CDR3 is TGCGCCAGCAGCCAAGAACGGACCCCAAACTACGAGCAGTACTTC. V usage is TRBV4-1 and J usage is TRBJ2-7; D ambiguous. The CDR3 consists of 15 residues. V was shortened by 0 bases and J by 3 bases, with 12 bases between the two germline ends. CDR1 MGHRA and CDR2 YSYEKL come from the germline V gene.

V and J are TRBV4-1 and TRBJ1-1, with unresolved D. The CDR3 length is 11 residues. Germline assignment: CDR1 MGHRA and CDR2 YSYEKL. V lost 3 bases and J lost 10, with 9 bases in between. Written as DNA, the CDR3 is TGCGCCAGCAGCCAGGACCAAGGAGCTTTCTTT. It codes for CASSQDQGAFF.

This clone came up a few times. The chain recombines TRBV7-8 with TRBJ2-2, with 7 nucleotides matching TRBD1. The V gene end was trimmed by 2 bases and the J gene end by 11 bases; junction bases not matched to a gene: 5. Germline V gene lookup returns CDR1 SGHVS and CDR2 FQNEAQ. The CDR3 loop spans 13 amino acids. DNA for the CDR3: TGTGCCAGCAGCTTAACTTCAGGGGGAGAGCTGTTTTTT. This codes for CASSLTSGGELFF.

The V and J genes are TRBV9 and TRBJ2-2; D is ambiguous. The V and J ends lost 6 bases and 8 bases respectively, with 8 bases between them. The CDR3 length is 11 residues. Germline loops: CDR1 SGDLS, CDR2 YYNGEE. For the CDR3, the DNA is TGTGCCAGCACCACCGAAGGGGAGCTGTTTTTT. This translates into CASTTEGELFF.

This chain connects TRBV27 to TRBJ1-2; D gene unclear. CDR3 length: 15 amino acids. In germline, CDR1 is MNHEY, CDR2 SMNVEV (reference sequence). Between the trimmed V and J ends, which lost 1 base and 1 base, there was a span of 10 bases. CDR3 amino acids: CASSLFPGSNYGYTF. The CDR3 nucleotides read TGTGCCAGCAGTTTATTCCCCGGCAGTAACTATGGCTACACCTTC.

The chain carries TRBV14 and TRBJ1-1; D is unresolved. The length of the CDR3 is 15 residues. Germline CDR1 is SGHDN and CDR2 is FVKESK. The V and J ends lost 0 bases and 0 bases respectively, with 8 bases between them. The CDR3 loop reads CASSQEERMNTEAFF. As DNA, the CDR3 is TGTGCCAGCAGCCAAGAAGAGAGGATGAACACTGAAGCTTTCTTT.

The chain uses TRBV27 and TRBJ2-7; maybe TRBD2 (7 bases). The CDR3 loop spans 15 amino acids. The ends were cut back, 1 base at V and 5 bases at J, with 15 bases in the middle. Germline CDR1 is MNHEY and CDR2 is SMNVEV (reference sequence). The CDR3 loop is CASSLLSPGGHEQYF. CDR3 bases: TGTGCCAGCAGTTTATTAAGCCCGGGGGGCCACGAGCAGTACTTC.

The V gene is TRBV25-1, the J gene TRBJ2-3, with D hard to call. Per the germline V gene, CDR1 is MGHDK and CDR2 is SYGVNS. The CDR3 is 14 residues long. V dropped 6 bases and J dropped 2 bases, with 12 bases sitting between them. CDR3 loop: CASSGYSLTDTQYF. In DNA, the CDR3 is TGTGCCAGCAGCGGTTATAGTCTCACAGATACGCAGTATTTT.

J is TRBJ2-7 and V is TRBV27, with D possibly matching TRBD2 (5 bases). Germline assignment: CDR1 MNHEY and CDR2 SMNVEV (reference sequence). V shed 3 bases and J shed 1 base, with 10 bases lying between them. The CDR3 runs to 14 residues. The CDR3 protein is CASSFAADSYEQYF. DNA of the CDR3: TGTGCCAGCAGTTTTGCAGCGGATTCCTACGAGCAGTACTTC.

The J gene is TRBJ1-5, the V gene TRBV7-9; no firm D call. This CDR3 comprises 14 residues. The V and J ends lost 4 bases and 1 base respectively, with 8 bases between them. Germline V gene sequence: CDR1 SEHNR, CDR2 FQNEAQ (reference sequence). CDR3 sequence: CASSSTPSNQPQHF. CDR3 DNA sequence: TGTGCCAGCAGCTCGACACCGAGCAATCAGCCCCAGCATTTT. The full variable domain, its missing parts supplied by reference TRBV7-9 and TRBJ1-5, is DTGVSQNPRHKITKRGQNVTFRCDPISEHNRLYWYRQTLGQGPEFLTYFQNEAQLEKSRLLSDRFSAERPKGSFSTLEIQRTEQGDSAMYLCASSSTPSNQPQHFGDGTRLSIL.

J is TRBJ1-5 and V is TRBV28; D unresolved. Trimming took 6 bases from V and 0 from J, leaving 12 bases between them. CDR1 is MDHEN, CDR2 SYDVKM, per germline. The CDR3 length is 15 residues. CDR3 nucleotide sequence: TGTGCCAGCAGCTCAGTCCCAGCTAGCAATCAGCCCCAGCATTTT. Translation gives CASSSVPASNQPQHF.

The chain couples TRBV27 to TRBJ2-7, with unresolved D. Per the germline V gene, CDR1 is MNHEY and CDR2 is SMNVEV (reference sequence). The CDR3 sequence is 13 residues long. Trimming took 3 bases from V and 1 from J, leaving 7 bases between them. CDR3 loop: CASSFDWSYEQYF. The CDR3 coding sequence is TGTGCCAGCAGTTTTGACTGGTCCTACGAGCAGTACTTC.

CDR3 coding DNA: TGTGCCAGCAGCCCCCCCGGGGGATACACAGATACGCAGTATTTT. It specifies CASSPPGGYTDTQYF. The V and J genes are TRBV28 and TRBJ2-3; possible D gene TRBD2, 6 bases. Germline CDR1 and CDR2: MDHEN and SYDVKM. V lost 6 bases to trimming and J lost 2 bases, with 15 bases between them. The CDR3 covers 15 residues.

The rearrangement joins TRBV13 to TRBJ2-2; no reliable D call. V gave up 5 bases and J gave up 2 bases, with 9 bases separating them. This CDR3 comprises 14 residues. From germline, CDR1 is PRHDT and CDR2 FYEKMQ (reference sequence). The CDR3 bases are TGTGCCAGCAGCCGGGCCCCTAACACCGGGGAGCTGTTTTTT. As protein: CASSRAPNTGELFF.

This clone was recorded once. V usage is TRBV6-5 and J usage is TRBJ2-3, with D maybe TRBD1 (6 bases). The V gene lost 6 bases and the J gene lost 4 bases, with 14 bases spanning the gap. The germline gives CDR1 MNHEY, CDR2 SVGAGI. The CDR3 is 14 amino acids. In nucleotides, the CDR3 is TGTGCCAGCAGGTACAGGGAGCAGCCAGATACGCAGTATTTT. The encoded protein is CASRYREQPDTQYF.

The chain uses TRBV6-1 and TRBJ1-5; D ambiguous. The CDR3 is 15 residues long. Germline CDR1 and CDR2: MNHNS and SASEGT. The V and J ends lost 4 bases and 7 bases respectively, with 17 bases between them. The CDR3 bases are TGTGCCAGCAGTGGTCCCGAGACCCGAGAGCAGCCCCAGCATTTT. Encoded protein: CASSGPETREQPQHF.

The CDR3 coding sequence is TGTGCCTGGAGGGACAGGGTGGAATTAATGAACACTGAAGCTTTCTTT. This translates into CAWRDRVELMNTEAFF. V and J are TRBV30 and TRBJ1-1, with TRBD1 matching 8 bases. Germline CDR1 and CDR2: GTSNPN and SVGIG (reference sequence). The CDR3 sequence is 16 residues long. Unmatched junction bases numbered 9, after V lost 3 bases and J lost 0 bases.

This clone was detected once. This same CDR3 is encoded by further DNA sequences in the sample. The chain carries TRBV4-1 and TRBJ2-7; 7 bases map to TRBD1. V lost 4 bases and J lost 3; bases outside the gene matches: 3. Germline V gene sequence: CDR1 MGHRA, CDR2 YSYEKL. The CDR3 is 13 amino acids. DNA of the CDR3: TGCGCCAGCAGCCCCCGACAGGGCTACGAGCAGTACTTC. Protein product: CASSPRQGYEQYF.

The V and J genes are TRBV30 and TRBJ2-3; D may correspond to TRBD1 or TRBD2 (5 bases each). The CDR3 is 16 residues long. The germline V and J ends were trimmed by 6 bases and 2 bases, with 21 bases remaining between them. Germline V gene sequence: CDR1 GTSNPN, CDR2 SVGIG (reference sequence). CDR3 sequence: CACSRGDIFFTDTQYF. As DNA, the CDR3 is TGTGCCTGTTCTCGGGGCGACATTTTCTTCACAGATACGCAGTATTTT.